Listed below are T cell receptor beta chains from one sample, sequenced in a study of CD8 T cells in ankylosing spondylitis. TCRdb processed the 5' RACE reads anew with MiXCR; each CDR3 protein has one entry. The table includes approximately 130,000 distinct CDR3 sequences, around 8.5% detected once. The specimen sequenced was blood, either unsorted or a sorted T cell fraction (not recorded which). Every receptor here comes from a male donor with ankylosing spondylitis or in good health (not recorded which). CDR3s include the opening cysteine and the closing phenylalanine or tryptophan. The listing skips clone size in some rows; elsewhere it reads once, few, many or a size class.

v_gene	j_gene	abundance	CDR3aa
TRBV29-1	TRBJ2-5	many	CSVYVVAGAETQYF
TRBV5-5	TRBJ2-7	many	CASSFPFRNRGYEQYF
TRBV20-1	TRBJ2-1	many	CSATLAGSYNEQFF
TRBV6-1	TRBJ2-3	many	CASSRSTSPSGYTQYF
TRBV20-1	TRBJ2-7	many	CSARFRTSGTHEQYF
TRBV29-1	TRBJ2-3	many	CSALLGITDTQYF
TRBV7-2	TRBJ2-3	.	CASSLMAGQGTDTQYF
TRBV28	TRBJ2-1	many	CASSLAGTAIQNEQFF
TRBV6-2/TRBV6-3	TRBJ2-7	many	CASSYSALYEQYF
TRBV7-9	TRBJ1-5	.	CASSFSSGHQPQHF
TRBV18	TRBJ2-3	.	CASSETDTQYF
TRBV12-3/TRBV12-4	TRBJ1-4	many	CASSSLQGGEKLFF
TRBV9	TRBJ2-1	many	CASSAGGYNEQFF
TRBV7-2	TRBJ2-1	many	CASSLAGRGEQFF
TRBV12-3/TRBV12-4	TRBJ2-3	few	CASSTATGAPLDTQYF
TRBV5-6	TRBJ2-7	many	CASSVSGASYEQYF
TRBV5-5	TRBJ2-7	many	CASSFAAGTGGFEQYF
TRBV18	TRBJ2-3	.	CASSPQISGSATDTQYF
TRBV12-3/TRBV12-4	TRBJ2-1	many	CASSLGLAEFF
TRBV5-1	TRBJ1-6	many	CASSLAQQVSPLHF
TRBV11-2	TRBJ1-1	many	CASRRTGTELNTEAFF
TRBV9	TRBJ2-1	many	CASSTGTSGNNEQFF
TRBV18	TRBJ2-7	many	CASSNGVTDEQYF
TRBV6-5	TRBJ2-6	many	CASSYSSGTSVYGANVLTF
TRBV27	TRBJ2-3	few	CASSLIANGRSTDTQYF
TRBV30	TRBJ1-4	.	CAWSPGTGANEKLFF
TRBV29-1	TRBJ2-7	many	CSVSPGTTYEQYF
TRBV7-2	TRBJ2-6	many	CASARTGNPTGANVLTF
TRBV6-1	TRBJ1-1	many	CASSPWGQGAGRGNTEAFF
TRBV19	TRBJ2-7	.	CASSSSSGRIHEQYF
TRBV12-3/TRBV12-4	TRBJ1-1	many	CASSHPNTEAFF
TRBV9	TRBJ2-7	.	CASSGGTARTYEQYF
TRBV20-1	TRBJ2-5	many	CSASGLAGSQETQYF
TRBV12-3/TRBV12-4	TRBJ2-7	few	CASSFDTDTRGQYF
TRBV15	TRBJ1-1	many	CATSREDRSVNTEAFF
TRBV10-2	TRBJ2-1	many	CASSESTGGSSYEQFF